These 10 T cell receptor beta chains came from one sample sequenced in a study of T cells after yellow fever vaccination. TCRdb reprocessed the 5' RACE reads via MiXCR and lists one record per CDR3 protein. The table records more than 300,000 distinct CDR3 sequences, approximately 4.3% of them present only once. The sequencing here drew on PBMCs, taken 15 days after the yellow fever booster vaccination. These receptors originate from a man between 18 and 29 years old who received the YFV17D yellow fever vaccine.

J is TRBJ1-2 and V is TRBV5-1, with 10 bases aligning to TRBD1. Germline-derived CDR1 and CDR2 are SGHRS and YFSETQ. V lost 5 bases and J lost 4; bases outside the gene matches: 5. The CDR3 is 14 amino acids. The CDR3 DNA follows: TGCGCCAGCAGACCGGACAGGGGGAGCTATGGCTACACCTTC. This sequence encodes CASRPDRGSYGYTF.

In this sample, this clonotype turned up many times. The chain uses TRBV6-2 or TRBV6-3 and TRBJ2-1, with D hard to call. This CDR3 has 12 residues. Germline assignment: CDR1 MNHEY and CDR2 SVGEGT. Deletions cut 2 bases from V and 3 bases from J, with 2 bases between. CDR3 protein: CASSYHYNEQFF. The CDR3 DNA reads TGTGCCAGCAGTTACCACTACAATGAGCAGTTCTTC.

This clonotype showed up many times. CDR3 region: CASSSILTEANYGYTF. The CDR3 DNA follows: TGTGCCAGCAGCTCTATCCTGACGGAGGCCAACTATGGCTACACCTTC. The chain recombines TRBV7-9 with TRBJ1-2; D not certain. The CDR3 spans 16 residues. Trimming pared 4 bases from V and 2 bases from J, leaving 17 bases between. CDR1 is SEHNR and CDR2 is FQNEAQ in the germline V gene (reference sequence).

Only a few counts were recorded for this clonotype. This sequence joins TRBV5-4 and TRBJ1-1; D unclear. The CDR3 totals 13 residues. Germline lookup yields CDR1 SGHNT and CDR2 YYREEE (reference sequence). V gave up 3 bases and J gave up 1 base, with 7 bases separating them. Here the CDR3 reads CASSSARNTEAFF. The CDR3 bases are TGTGCCAGCAGCTCCGCACGGAACACTGAAGCTTTCTTT.

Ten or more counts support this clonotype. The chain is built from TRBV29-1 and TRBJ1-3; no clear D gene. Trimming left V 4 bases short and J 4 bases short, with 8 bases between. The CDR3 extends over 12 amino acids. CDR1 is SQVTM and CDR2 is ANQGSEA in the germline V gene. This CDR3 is CSVAEAGNTIYF. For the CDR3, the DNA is TGCAGCGTTGCCGAGGCGGGAAACACCATATATTTT.

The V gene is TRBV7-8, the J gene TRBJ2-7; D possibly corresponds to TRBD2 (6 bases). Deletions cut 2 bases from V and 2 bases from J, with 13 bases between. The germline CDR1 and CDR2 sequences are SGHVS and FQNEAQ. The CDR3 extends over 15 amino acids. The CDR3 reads CASSLLRSGAYEQYV. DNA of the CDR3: TGTGCCAGCAGCTTACTTCGGTCGGGGGCCTACGAGCAGTACGTC.

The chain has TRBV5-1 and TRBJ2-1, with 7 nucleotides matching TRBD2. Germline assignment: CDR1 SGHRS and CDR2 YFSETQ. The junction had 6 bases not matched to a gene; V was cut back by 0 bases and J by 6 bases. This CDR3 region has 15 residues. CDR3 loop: CASSLGTSRGNEQFF. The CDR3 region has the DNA TGCGCCAGCAGCTTGGGGACTAGTCGGGGCAATGAGCAGTTCTTC.

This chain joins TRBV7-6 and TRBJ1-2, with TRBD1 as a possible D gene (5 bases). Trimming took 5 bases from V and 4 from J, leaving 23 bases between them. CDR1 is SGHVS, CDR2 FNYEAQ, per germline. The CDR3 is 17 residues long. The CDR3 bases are TGTGCCAGCAGCCGGGGGTCGGGTGCAAACCCGTCCTATGGCTACACCTTC. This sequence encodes CASSRGSGANPSYGYTF. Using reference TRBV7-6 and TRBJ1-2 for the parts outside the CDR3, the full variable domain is GAGVSQSPRYKVTKRGQDVALRCDPISGHVSLYWYRQALGQGPEFLTYFNYEAQQDKSGLPNDRFSAERPEGSISTLTIQRTEQRDSAMYRCASSRGSGANPSYGYTFGSGTRLTVV.

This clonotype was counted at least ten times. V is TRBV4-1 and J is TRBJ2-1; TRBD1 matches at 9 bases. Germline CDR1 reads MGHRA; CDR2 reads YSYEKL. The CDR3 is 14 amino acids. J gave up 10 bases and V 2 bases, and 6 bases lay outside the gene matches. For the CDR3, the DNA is TGCGCCAGCAGCCAATTACAGGGGGCTTGGGAGCAGTTCTTC. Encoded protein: CASSQLQGAWEQFF.

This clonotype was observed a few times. CDR3 DNA: TGTGCCAGCAGCTTAGCGAACGGAAACACCATATATTTT. This translates into CASSLANGNTIYF. V and J are TRBV7-2 and TRBJ1-3; D is unresolved. Trimming took 0 bases from V and 4 from J, leaving 4 bases between them. The CDR3 spans 13 residues. Looked up from germline, CDR1 is SGHTA and CDR2 is FQGNSA. The full variable domain, its missing parts supplied by reference TRBV7-2 and TRBJ1-3, is GAGVSQSPSNKVTEKGKDVELRCDPISGHTALYWYRQSLGQGLEFLIYFQGNSAPDKSGLPSDRFSAERTGGSVSTLTIQRTQQEDSAVYLCASSLANGNTIYFGEGSWLTVV.